This TCR beta chain was captured by sequencing in a study of siplizumab effects on memory and regulatory T cells (dated by TCRdb to the late 2010s). Broadly, across the study: The effect of the anti-CD2 antibody siplizumab on alloreactive T-cell subsets was examined in allogeneic mixed lymphocyte reactions constructed from human PBMCs.

Paper-wide results and their limitations: Greater diversity appeared to be present in unstimulated naive T cells than in memory T cells, and a substantial contribution to the alloresponse seemed to be made by naive cells. The cumulative frequency of alloreactive sequences traceable to unstimulated CD4+ memory T cells was significantly reduced by siplizumab. Because sequences below about 10^-5 frequency were poorly captured, only a minor fraction of alloreactive clones could be mapped to unstimulated subsets. A naive or memory phenotype could not be assigned to roughly 80-95% of proliferating CD4+ or CD8+ clones. Among mappable alloreactive CD4+ clones, the Treg-derived fraction averaged approximately 66% with siplizumab versus roughly 30% in control reactions. Whether proliferating Tregs from siplizumab cultures actually had suppressive function was not functionally confirmed.

Deletion took 5 bases off V and 0 bases off J, with a span of 8 bases between the germline ends. The CDR3 runs 14 residues from the cysteine to the phenylalanine. Kept here is only the CDR3 DNA, which spans 42 bases and is read in frame from base 1. In the germline V gene, CDR1 corresponds to KGHSH and CDR2 to LQKENI. Sorted unstimulated T cells and proliferating T cells recovered from mixed lymphocyte reactions underwent TCRbeta CDR3 sequencing. Fresh whole blood from some ten HLA-typed healthy donors was used as the source from which PBMCs were isolated. The library came from the immunoSEQ multiplex PCR assay. The deep sequencing platform assayed some 98,000 TCR templates per sample. Genomic DNA extracted from sorted T cells was the material used for TCRbeta CDR3 sequencing. Per the source publication's procedure: The R programming language was used for the clonal analysis of the TCRbeta CDR3 data. Unstimulated samples were compared with post-reaction CFSE-low samples to define alloreactive CD4+ and CD8+ clones. By matching sequences to the repertoires of sorted unstimulated Treg and non-Treg cells, each alloreactive CD4+ clone was assigned a regulatory or non-regulatory origin. The immuneACCESS repertoire file appears here via TCRdb, limited to in-frame rearrangements. These files lack a portion of the clones; in checked studies, under half of the deficit traces to unresolved V genes, and the cause of the others is not known. The V and J calls and clone size are taken from that table; D and trimming were inferred from the DNA. This sample comprises 100,000 or so clones, approximately 94% of them detected only once. Around 0.32% of the sample belongs to the ten largest clones.

Of note for this clone: Its specific antigen is unknown. Per-base qualities were not stored, and no clone one base away is much larger.

The receptor's source is a human donor in good health. The V gene is TRBV18 and the J gene is TRBJ1-5, with TRBD1 perhaps the D gene, on 6 matching bases. Sequencing was carried out using CD4+ T cells sorted from blood. In nucleotide form, the sequence is TGTGCCAGCTCAGAGGGGGGTAGCAATCAGCCCCAGCATTTT. Protein translation: CASSEGGSNQPQHF.